Below are 3 T cell receptor beta chains sequenced from a single sample in a study of cytomegalovirus exposure and HLA in healthy donors. The PCR employed 60 Vbeta primers together with 13 Jbeta primers. Sequenced by immunoSEQ multiplex PCR; TCRdb stores in-frame clones only, minus some. In the table there are about 160,000 clones, approximately 80% of which are singletons. The sequenced material came from PBMCs. The receptors come from a woman aged 18 to 35 in good health and CMV-seronegative.

J is TRBJ2-7 and V is TRBV15; D perhaps matches TRBD1 (5 bases). The CDR3 runs 14 residues. Trimming removed 2 bases from V and 2 bases from J, with 10 bases in between. CDR1 and CDR2 from the germline V gene are LNHNV and YYDKDF (reference sequence). The CDR3 DNA reads as TGTGCCACCAGCAGAACGACAGAAACCTACGAGCAGTACTTC. This encodes CATSRTTETYEQYF.

The gene calls are TRBV4-1 and TRBJ2-7; 9 bases match TRBD1. The CDR3 length is 19 residues. Germline CDR1 and CDR2: MGHRA and YSYEKL. After removal of 3 bases from V and 5 bases from J, the junction contained 20 bases not matched to a gene. CDR3 DNA: TGCGCCAGCAGCCACAAATACCTCCGCCCGGGACAGGGACGCGACGAGCAGTACTTC. Translating it yields CASSHKYLRPGQGRDEQYF.

This clone was detected only a few times. The chain carries TRBV11-2 and TRBJ2-7, with TRBD2 identical over 11 bases. Germline V CDR1 and CDR2: SGHAT, FQNNGV. Unmatched junction bases numbered 10, after V lost 0 bases and J lost 6 bases. The CDR3 is 17 amino acids. The CDR3 DNA follows: TGTGCCAGCAGCTTAGATCCAGGGACTAGCGGAAGGGGCGAGCAGTACTTC. This gives the protein CASSLDPGTSGRGEQYF.